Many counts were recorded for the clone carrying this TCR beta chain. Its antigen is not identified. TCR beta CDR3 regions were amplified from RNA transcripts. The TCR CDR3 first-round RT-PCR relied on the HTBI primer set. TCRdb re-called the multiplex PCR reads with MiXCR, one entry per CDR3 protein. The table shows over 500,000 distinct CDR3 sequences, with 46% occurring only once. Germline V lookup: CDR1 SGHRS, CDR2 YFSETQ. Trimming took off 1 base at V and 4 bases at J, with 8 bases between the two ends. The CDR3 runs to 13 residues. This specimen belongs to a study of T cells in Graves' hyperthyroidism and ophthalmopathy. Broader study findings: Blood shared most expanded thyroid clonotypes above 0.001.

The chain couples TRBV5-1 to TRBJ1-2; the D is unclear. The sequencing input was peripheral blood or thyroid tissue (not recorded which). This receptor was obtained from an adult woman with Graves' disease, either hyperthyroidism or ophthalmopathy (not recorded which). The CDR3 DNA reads TGCGCCAGCAGCTTGAAAGGTGTCTATGGCTACACCTTC. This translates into CASSLKGVYGYTF.